This is a list of T cell receptor beta chains from one sample in a study of regulatory T cells in long-lasting Graves disease. A single record per CDR3 protein comes from TCRdb applying MiXCR to the multiplex PCR reads. This table has 700,000 or so distinct CDR3 sequences, approximately 29% appearing once. The starting material was peripheral blood mononuclear cells (PBMCs), obtained when the disease was refractory, from a patient treated with antithyroid drugs. All receptors come from a female donor with Graves disease. Both conserved end residues are part of each CDR3. D genes are given only for firm matches. Clone size is given for some rows only: seen once, a few or many times, or a class if the clone is expanded.

D gene,clone size,V gene,J gene,CDR3 length,CDR3 DNA,CDR3 protein
NA,few,TRBV10-3,TRBJ1-6,15,TGTGCCATCAGTGAGTCGGGGACACCGAGATCACCCCTCCACTTT,CAISESGTPRSPLHF
NA,NA,TRBV3-1,TRBJ2-7,13,TGTGCCAGCAGCCAAGACGGCTTTTACGAGCAGTACTTC,CASSQDGFYEQYF
NA,few,TRBV10-3,TRBJ1-2,14,TGTGCCGCATGGGACCGGATCCTGGACTATGGCTACACCTTC,CAAWDRILDYGYTF
NA,NA,TRBV14,TRBJ2-5,14,TGTGCCAGCAGCCAAGGGACCCCAAAGGAGACCCAGTACTTC,CASSQGTPKETQYF
TRBD1,NA,TRBV2,TRBJ2-7,15,TGTGCCAGCAGTGGGGGACAGGGTTCTCGGGACGAGCAGTACTTC,CASSGGQGSRDEQYF
NA,NA,TRBV6-1,TRBJ1-3,11,TGTGCCAGCAGTGAAATCAACACCATATATTTT,CASSEINTIYF
NA,NA,TRBV12-3/TRBV12-4,TRBJ1-5,13,TGTGCCAGCAGCCGGAGTTGGGATCAGCCCCAGCATTTT,CASSRSWDQPQHF
TRBD2,NA,TRBV12-3/TRBV12-4,TRBJ2-1,15,TGTGCCAGCAGTTTACTAGCGGGAGTGGGTAATGAGCAGTTCTTC,CASSLLAGVGNEQFF
NA,NA,TRBV29-1,TRBJ1-1,12,TGCAGCGTCTACGGGACTAGCGCTGAAGCTTTCTTT,CSVYGTSAEAFF
NA,NA,TRBV12-3/TRBV12-4,TRBJ2-7,14,TGTGCCAGCAGCGAGAACAGGGTAGGCAACGAGCAGTACTTC,CASSENRVGNEQYF
TRBD2,NA,TRBV13,TRBJ2-7,17,TGTGCCAGCAGCTTAGGAAGTTTCGGGACTAGTATCTACGAGCAGTACTTC,CASSLGSFGTSIYEQYF
TRBD1,NA,TRBV20-1,TRBJ1-5,16,TGCAGTGCTAGACCCGACGGGACAGGGACCAATCAGCCCCAGCATTTT,CSARPDGTGTNQPQHF
NA,NA,TRBV28,TRBJ1-1,16,TGTGCCAGCAGTTCCCGGAGGGCGGCGGTGAACACTGAAGCTTTCTTT,CASSSRRAAVNTEAFF
NA,NA,TRBV6-5,TRBJ1-2,14,TGTGCCAGCAGTTACTCGCCGGGGGACTATGGCTACACCTTC,CASSYSPGDYGYTF
TRBD1,NA,TRBV10-2,TRBJ1-4,15,TGCGCCAGCAGTGATATCGGGACAGAAGAGGAAAAACTGTTTTTT,CASSDIGTEEEKLFF
NA,NA,TRBV19,TRBJ1-5,15,TGTGCCAGTAGTATTGTTCAGAGGGCTAGTCAGCCCCAGCATTTT,CASSIVQRASQPQHF
NA,once,TRBV12-3/TRBV12-4,TRBJ2-4,15,TGTGCCAGCAGTTTAAGTACTTTAGCCAAAAACATTCAGTACTTC,CASSLSTLAKNIQYF
TRBD1,few,TRBV5-4,TRBJ1-6,17,TGTGCCAGCAGCGCCCTAGGGGATAGGGCAGGGGGTTCACCCCTCCACTTT,CASSALGDRAGGSPLHF
NA,NA,TRBV9,TRBJ1-1,14,TGTGCCAGCAGCGTAGGGTCCGAGGGCACTGAAGCTTTCTTT,CASSVGSEGTEAFF
NA,NA,TRBV7-2,TRBJ1-5,15,TGTGCCAGCAGCACCCTGCTCCATAGCAATCAGCCCCAGCATTTT,CASSTLLHSNQPQHF
NA,NA,TRBV6-1,TRBJ2-7,13,TGTGCCAGCAGTACAGGGTGGTCCTACGAGCAGTACTTC,CASSTGWSYEQYF
NA,many,TRBV12-3/TRBV12-4,TRBJ2-2,14,TGTGCCAGCAGACCCCCCGGACCTCCCGGGGAGCTGTTTTTT,CASRPPGPPGELFF
NA,few,TRBV12-3/TRBV12-4,TRBJ1-4,14,TGTGCCAGCCGCCAAGGCCGGGAACGGGAAAAACTGTTTTTT,CASRQGREREKLFF
TRBD2,few,TRBV6-2/TRBV6-3,TRBJ2-2,19,TGTGCCAGCAGTTACTCAGGACTAGCGGGGCGAGAGGGGACCGGGGAGCTGTTTTTT,CASSYSGLAGREGTGELFF
NA,many,TRBV27,TRBJ1-1,19,TGTGCCAGCAGCGATCTCCAAACAGTACAGGTGGGCATGAACACTGAAGCTTTCTTT,CASSDLQTVQVGMNTEAFF
NA,NA,TRBV5-1,TRBJ1-1,16,TGCGCCAGCAGCTTGGTGTTTGTGGAGGCCGGCACTGAAGCTTTCTTT,CASSLVFVEAGTEAFF
TRBD1,few,TRBV6-1,TRBJ2-2,14,TGTGCCAGCAGTGTTCACAGGGGCACCGGGGAGCTGTTTTTT,CASSVHRGTGELFF
TRBD1,many,TRBV25-1,TRBJ1-5,14,TGTGCCAGCAGCGAGACAGGGCTGAATCAGCCCCAGCATTTT,CASSETGLNQPQHF